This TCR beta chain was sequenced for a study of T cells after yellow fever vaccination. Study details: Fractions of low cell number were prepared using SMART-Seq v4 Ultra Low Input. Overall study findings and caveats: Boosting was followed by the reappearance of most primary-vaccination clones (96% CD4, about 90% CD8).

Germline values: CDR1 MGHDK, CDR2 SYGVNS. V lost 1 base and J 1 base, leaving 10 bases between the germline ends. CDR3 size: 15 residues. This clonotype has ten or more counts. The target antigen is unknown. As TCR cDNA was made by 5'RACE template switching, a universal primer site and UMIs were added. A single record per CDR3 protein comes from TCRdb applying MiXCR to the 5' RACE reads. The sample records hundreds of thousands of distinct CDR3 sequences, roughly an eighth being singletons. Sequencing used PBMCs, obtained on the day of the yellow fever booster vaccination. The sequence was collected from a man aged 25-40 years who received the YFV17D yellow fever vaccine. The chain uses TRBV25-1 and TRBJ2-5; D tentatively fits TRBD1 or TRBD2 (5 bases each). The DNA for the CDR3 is TGTGCCAGCAGTGAATCCGGGACCCCCCAAGAGACCCAGTACTTC. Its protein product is CASSESGTPQETQYF.